The 31 T cell receptor beta chains in this list originate from one sample, sequenced in a study of PD-1 blockade in classical Hodgkin lymphoma. Time point: cycle 4 day 1 (C4D1), after more than five weeks of nivolumab. Following autologous stem cell transplantation, relapse occurred in every patient, and exposure to brentuximab vedotin varied. Measured with immunoSEQ multiplex PCR; TCRdb has only the in-frame clones, and not every one. Of approximately 29,000 clones listed, roughly 78% are singletons. Material: peripheral blood mononuclear cells (PBMCs), obtained before the fourth cycle of nivolumab. The source of these receptors is a human donor with classical Hodgkin lymphoma.

Comment on this clone: The germline gene is not matched at one end of the junction; a read error may be the cause. The rearrangement uses TRBV7-7 and TRBJ2-1, with D perhaps matching TRBD2 (6 bases). The CDR3 has 15 residues. Germline V lookup: CDR1 SSHAT, CDR2 FNYEAQ (reference sequence). The CDR3 is CASSLAHGGNNEQFF. CDR3 in DNA: TGTGCTAGCAGCTTGGCCCACGGAGGGAACAATGAGCAGTTCTTC.

The rearrangement links TRBV6-5 to TRBJ2-7, with D perhaps matching TRBD2 (5 bases). Germline CDR1 MNHEY, CDR2 SVGAGI. There are 15 residues in the CDR3. V dropped 0 bases and J dropped 0 bases, with 9 bases sitting between them. CDR3 DNA: TGTGCCAGCAGTTACTCTCAAGGGAGCTCCTACGAGCAGTACTTC. Residues: CASSYSQGSSYEQYF.

This clone appeared a few times. The chain joins TRBV5-5 to TRBJ2-3, with TRBD2 identical over 9 bases. Germline-derived CDR1 and CDR2 are SGHKS and YYEKEE (reference sequence). V lost 1 base and J lost 4; bases outside the gene matches: 4. CDR3 size: 15 residues. CDR3 sequence (DNA): TGTGCCAGCAGCTTGCAGCGGGAGGTCGCAGATACGCAGTATTTT. Translating gives CASSLQREVADTQYF. The complete variable domain, with remaining parts taken from reference TRBV5-5 and TRBJ2-3, reads DAGVTQSPTHLIKTRGQQVTLRCSPISGHKSVSWYQQVLGQGPQFIFQYYEKEERGRGNFPDRFSARQFPNYSSELNVNALLLGDSALYLCASSLQREVADTQYFGPGTRLTVL.

This clone was seen just once. The rearrangement links TRBV10-3 to TRBJ2-1; no clear D. V was cut by 6 bases and J by 5 bases, with 8 bases left in between. Germline CDR1 is ENHRY and CDR2 is SYGVKD. This CDR3 spans 12 amino acids. CDR3: CAISPKDNEQFF. The CDR3 DNA sequence: TGTGCCATCAGCCCCAAAGACAATGAGCAGTTCTTC.

As to this clone: An end of the junction differs from the germline gene, which may be a read error. The chain joins TRBV5-3 to TRBJ1-2; 8 bases fit TRBD1. TRBV5-3 is recorded as an ORF, its role being uncertain. This CDR3 is 13 amino acids long. The CDR3 is CASSLTTGDGYTF. Written as DNA, the CDR3 is TGTGCCAGCAGCTTGACGACAGGGGATGGCTACACCTTC.

The chain joins TRBV4-1 to TRBJ2-5; 9 bases are shared with TRBD2. Germline V gene sequence: CDR1 MGHRA, CDR2 YSYEKL. The CDR3 covers 22 residues. V gave up 3 bases and J gave up 0 bases; unmatched junction bases: 23. The CDR3 spells CASSQEPLAAGGLYTYQETQYF. The CDR3 region has the DNA TGCGCCAGCAGCCAGGAACCCTTAGCCGCGGGAGGGCTGTACACGTACCAAGAGACCCAGTACTTC.

This chain's CDR3 is CAISLGTQETQYF. CDR3 nucleotide sequence: TGTGCCATCAGCCTTGGGACACAAGAGACCCAGTACTTC. This sequence joins TRBV10-3 and TRBJ2-5, with D tentatively TRBD1 (6 bases). The V and J ends lost 6 bases and 2 bases respectively, with 10 bases between them. CDR3 length equals 13 residues. The germline CDR1 and CDR2 sequences are ENHRY and SYGVKD.

The V and J genes are TRBV7-9 and TRBJ2-3; 8 bases map to TRBD1. This CDR3 region has 15 residues. The trim removed 1 base at V and 6 bases at J, leaving 6 bases unmatched. CDR1 and CDR2 from the germline V gene are SEHNR and FQNEAQ (reference sequence). The CDR3 DNA sequence: TGTGCCAGCAGCTTAGTCACAGGGGGAGGCGATACGCAGTATTTT. Amino acid sequence: CASSLVTGGGDTQYF.

The V and J genes are TRBV7-8 and TRBJ2-7, with a possible D match to TRBD1 (6 bases). This CDR3 region has 14 residues. Germline CDR1 and CDR2: SGHVS and FQNEAQ. The V end lost 2 bases, the J end lost 2 bases, and 10 bases lay between the germline ends. The chain's CDR3 is CASSLRDTTYEQYF. The CDR3 nucleotides read TGTGCCAGCAGCTTACGGGACACGACCTACGAGCAGTACTTC.

V and J are TRBV4-2 and TRBJ2-2, with TRBD2 matching 8 bases. V dropped 1 base and J dropped 7; count of bases not matched to a gene: 2. CDR1 and CDR2 from the germline V gene are LGHNA and YNFKEQ. The CDR3 length is 14 residues. The CDR3 protein is CASSQATSGGELFF. The CDR3 region has the DNA TGTGCCAGCAGCCAAGCCACTAGCGGCGGGGAGCTGTTTTTT.

The chain is built from TRBV5-4 and TRBJ1-1; D is uncertain. CDR1 and CDR2 from the germline V gene are SGHNT and YYREEE (reference sequence). V was cut by 3 bases and J by 2 bases, with 5 bases left in between. The CDR3 is made up of 12 amino acids. CDR3 sequence: CASSYTNTEAFF. The CDR3 nucleotides are TGTGCCAGCAGCTACACAAACACTGAAGCTTTCTTT.

The chain uses TRBV6-6 and TRBJ2-7; 7 bases match TRBD1. The CDR3 totals 13 residues. The V gene end was trimmed by 7 bases and the J gene end by 2 bases; junction bases not matched to a gene: 5. In germline, CDR1 is MNHNY, CDR2 SVGAGI (reference sequence). In DNA form, the CDR3 reads TGTGCCAGCAAAAAGGGGGCAGCCTACGAGCAGTACTTC. Its translation is CASKKGAAYEQYF.

This chain joins TRBV6-6 and TRBJ2-5, with TRBD2 matching 8 bases. The CDR3 has 14 residues. J lost 3 bases, V lost 8 bases, and 8 bases had no gene match. From germline, CDR1 is MNHNY and CDR2 SVGAGI (reference sequence). The DNA for the CDR3 is TGTGCCAGCTCCCCGGGAGGGCTTAAAGAGACCCAGTACTTC. This codes for CASSPGGLKETQYF.

The chain has TRBV19 and TRBJ2-5; TRBD2 agrees at 8 bases. Per the germline V gene, CDR1 is LNHDA and CDR2 is SQIVND (reference sequence). This CDR3 spans 12 amino acids. Unmatched junction bases numbered 1, after V lost 6 bases and J lost 4 bases. CDR3: CASSRGGETQYF. The CDR3 nucleotides are TGTGCCAGTAGCCGGGGGGGAGAGACCCAGTACTTC.

The chain's CDR3 is CASSSHGQSSGNTIYF. The CDR3 DNA is TGTGCCAGCAGCTCCCATGGACAGAGCTCTGGAAACACCATATATTTT. The rearrangement uses TRBV7-8 and TRBJ1-3; TRBD1 is a possible D gene (6 bases). Between the trimmed V and J ends, which lost 4 bases and 0 bases, there was a span of 13 bases. The germline CDR1 and CDR2 sequences are SGHVS and FQNEAQ. The CDR3 has 16 residues. The variable domain in full, with the rest retrieved from reference TRBV7-8 and TRBJ1-3, is GAGVSQSPRYKVAKRGQDVALRCDPISGHVSLFWYQQALGQGPEFLTYFQNEAQLDKSGLPSDRFFAERPEGSVSTLKIQRTQQEDSAVYLCASSSHGQSSGNTIYFGEGSWLTVV.

V usage is TRBV29-1 and J usage is TRBJ1-2, with a possible D match to TRBD1 (5 bases). The V end was cut by 8 bases, the J end by 2 bases, with 15 bases between. The germline gives CDR1 SQVTM, CDR2 ANQGSEA. This CDR3 region has 13 residues. The CDR3 protein is CSSGTGGNYGYTF. CDR3 coding DNA: TGCAGCAGTGGGACGGGGGGGAACTATGGCTACACCTTC.

The table lists this clone with a few counts. V is TRBV2 and J is TRBJ1-1; D is unclear. This CDR3 has 14 amino acids. V lost 4 bases to trimming and J lost 0 bases, with 9 bases between them. The germline V gene encodes CDR1 SNHLY and CDR2 FYNNEI. The CDR3 DNA is TGTGCCAGCAGTGGACTGATCATGAACACTGAAGCTTTCTTT. It is translated as CASSGLIMNTEAFF.

The rearrangement uses TRBV30 and TRBJ1-1; 10 bases align to TRBD1. Trimming took 5 bases from V and 5 from J; bases not matched to a gene: 11. This CDR3 spans 15 amino acids. CDR1 is GTSNPN, CDR2 SVGIG, per germline (reference sequence). This chain's CDR3 is CAWQVPGQGWTEAFF. Written as DNA, the CDR3 is TGTGCCTGGCAGGTCCCGGGACAGGGGTGGACTGAAGCTTTCTTT. Looking up the rest from reference TRBV30 and TRBJ1-1 gives the full variable domain: SQTIHQWPATLVQPVGSPLSLECTVEGTSNPNLYWYRQAAGRGLQLLFYSVGIGQISSEVPQNLSASRPQDRQFILSSKKLLLSDSGFYLCAWQVPGQGWTEAFFGQGTRLTVV.

V gene TRBV6-5 combines with J gene TRBJ2-1; D is ambiguous. The CDR3 is 11 residues long. V lost 7 bases and J lost 8, with 9 bases in between. Per the germline V gene, CDR1 is MNHEY and CDR2 is SVGAGI. In nucleotides, the CDR3 is TGTGCCAGCATGGATTACCATGAGCAGTTCTTC. It is translated as CASMDYHEQFF.

The chain couples TRBV6-1 to TRBJ1-2; D may be TRBD1 (5 bases). Germline-derived CDR1 and CDR2 are MNHNS and SASEGT. The CDR3 length is 11 residues. The germline V and J ends were trimmed by 5 bases and 8 bases, with 9 bases remaining between them. This CDR3 reads CASSQGSGYTF. As DNA, the CDR3 is TGTGCCAGCAGTCAGGGTAGCGGCTACACCTTC.

The chain combines TRBV15 with TRBJ2-2; D may match TRBD1 or TRBD2 (5 bases each). V gave up 4 bases and J gave up 5 bases, with 11 bases separating them. Germline CDR1 and CDR2: LNHNV and YYDKDF (reference sequence). This CDR3 has 14 amino acids. In DNA, the CDR3 is TGTGCCACCAGCATAACGAGGGGTACCGGGGAGCTGTTTTTT. Its translation: CATSITRGTGELFF.

This chain links TRBV28 with TRBJ2-7, with D possibly TRBD2 on 7 matching bases. The germline V gene encodes CDR1 MDHEN and CDR2 SYDVKM. The CDR3 sequence is 14 residues long. The V end lost 7 bases, the J end lost 7 bases, and 20 bases lay between the germline ends. The CDR3 reads CASNILGGLGEQYF. The CDR3 DNA follows: TGTGCCAGCAACATTTTGGGGGGGCTGGGGGAGCAGTACTTC.

The sample holds a few counts of this clone. This rearrangement joins TRBV6-6 to TRBJ2-7; a weak D match, TRBD1 (5 bases). CDR3 length: 12 residues. Deletions cut 6 bases from V and 3 bases from J, with 9 bases between. From germline, CDR1 is MNHNY and CDR2 SVGAGI (reference sequence). Written as DNA, the CDR3 is TGTGCCAGCAGCCTGGACAACTACGAGCAGTACTTC. It translates to CASSLDNYEQYF.

V gene TRBV6-5 combines with J gene TRBJ2-1; no clear D. Trimming took 1 base from V and 4 from J, leaving 8 bases between them. Per germline, CDR1 MNHEY and CDR2 SVGAGI. The CDR3 sequence is 14 residues long. DNA of the CDR3: TGTGCCAGCAGTTACTACGCCGAATACAATGAGCAGTTCTTC. Encoded protein: CASSYYAEYNEQFF.

The CDR3 DNA reads TGTGCCAGCAGTTTGCTTTACAATGAGCAGTTCTTC. This encodes CASSLLYNEQFF. The genes are TRBV28 and TRBJ2-1; D gene unclear. Germline V gives CDR1 MDHEN, CDR2 SYDVKM. V shed 3 bases and J shed 4 bases, with 4 bases lying between them. The CDR3 runs to 12 residues. The variable domain in full, completed from reference TRBV28 and TRBJ2-1, reads DVKVTQSSRYLVKRTGEKVFLECVQDMDHENMFWYRQDPGLGLRLIYFSYDVKMKEKGDIPEGYSVSREKKERFSLILESASTNQTSMYLCASSLLYNEQFFGPGTRLTVL.

With regard to this clone: A junction end diverges from the germline sequence, so it may reflect a read error. This sequence joins TRBV27 and TRBJ2-3; 9 bases align to TRBD2. The CDR3 is 16 amino acids. Germline assignment: CDR1 MNHEY and CDR2 SMNVEV (reference sequence). CDR3 sequence (DNA): TGTGCCAACAGTACCCGGACTTTAGCGGGAGCACATACGCAGTATTTT. This sequence encodes CANSTRTLAGAHTQYF.

This chain joins TRBV6-5 and TRBJ1-1; 10 positions agree with TRBD1. The CDR3 is 13 amino acids. Unmatched junction bases numbered 5, after V lost 2 bases and J lost 11 bases. Germline CDR1 reads MNHEY; CDR2 reads SVGAGI. The CDR3 DNA follows: TGTGCCAGCAGTTACGGGGACAGGGGCTTTGCTTTCTTT. It translates to CASSYGDRGFAFF.

This chain connects TRBV5-1 to TRBJ2-7, with TRBD1 matching over 8 bases. This CDR3 comprises 15 residues. The V and J ends lost 4 bases and 5 bases, in that order; junction bases with no gene match: 11. The V gene's germline CDR1 is SGHRS and CDR2 YFSETQ. The CDR3, as DNA: TGCGCCAGCAGCCCTAACGACAGGGGAGGACACGAGCAGTACTTC. Translated: CASSPNDRGGHEQYF.

The chain links TRBV7-9 to TRBJ2-1, with 13 bases lining up with TRBD2. Germline-derived CDR1 and CDR2 are SEHNR and FQNEAQ (reference sequence). The CDR3 has 19 residues. After removal of 5 bases from V and 3 bases from J, the junction contained 13 bases not matched to a gene. CDR3 residues: CASSTAPGLAGEYYNEQFF. The CDR3 DNA reads TGTGCCAGCAGCACGGCTCCCGGACTAGCGGGAGAGTACTACAATGAGCAGTTCTTC.

The chain employs TRBV18 and TRBJ2-7; 12 bases are shared with TRBD2. The germline CDR1 and CDR2 sequences are KGHSH and LQKENI. The V and J ends lost 6 bases and 4 bases, in that order; junction bases with no gene match: 7. CDR3 length: 15 residues. CDR3 in amino acids: CASSPRLAGVYEQYF. CDR3 in DNA: TGTGCCAGCTCGCCCCGACTAGCGGGAGTTTACGAGCAGTACTTC.

This chain links TRBV13 with TRBJ2-3; 7 nucleotides match TRBD1. CDR1 is PRHDT, CDR2 FYEKMQ, per germline (reference sequence). The CDR3 sequence is 15 residues long. The trim removed 5 bases at V and 1 base at J, leaving 6 bases unmatched. CDR3 DNA: TGTGCCAGCAGCAGTAGAGACAGGGGCACAGATACGCAGTATTTT. It codes for CASSSRDRGTDTQYF. The variable domain in full, completed from reference TRBV13 and TRBJ2-3, reads AAGVIQSPRHLIKEKRETATLKCYPIPRHDTVYWYQQGPGQDPQFLISFYEKMQSDKGSIPDRFSAQQFSDYHSELNMSSLELGDSALYFCASSSRDRGTDTQYFGPGTRLTVL.